One and the same sample provided the 26 T cell receptor beta chains below, sequenced in a study of STAT5B mutations in CD4+ large granular lymphocyte leukemia. Libraries were prepared by immunoSEQ multiplex PCR; TCRdb keeps only in-frame clonotypes and omits some of them. The sample includes some 45,000 clones, approximately 86% of them seen just once. Source material: CD4+ T cells from blood buffy coats. Receptors originate from a human donor in good health.

The CDR3 nucleotides read TGCGCCAGCACTCGGGGTAGCGGAGGGAGCTCCTACAATGAGCAGTTCTTC. Translated, it gives CASTRGSGGSSYNEQFF. This chain uses TRBV4-1 with TRBJ2-1, with a tentative D call TRBD2 (6 bases). Between the trimmed V and J ends, which lost 7 bases and 0 bases, there was a span of 19 bases. The CDR3 sequence is 17 residues long. Germline-derived CDR1 and CDR2 are MGHRA and YSYEKL.

This clone has only a few counts. J is TRBJ2-2 and V is TRBV19; D is possibly TRBD1 (5 bases). This CDR3 has 13 residues. Germline V lookup: CDR1 LNHDA, CDR2 SQIVND (reference sequence). The germline V and J ends were trimmed by 9 bases and 4 bases, with 12 bases remaining between them. The CDR3 DNA sequence: TGTGCCAGCCTCACAGGAGCCACCGGGGAGCTGTTTTTT. It encodes CASLTGATGELFF.

J is TRBJ2-5 and V is TRBV4-1; D perhaps matches TRBD1 (6 bases). In germline, CDR1 is MGHRA, CDR2 YSYEKL. V lost 4 bases to trimming and J lost 2 bases, with 14 bases between them. This CDR3 comprises 15 residues. The CDR3 bases are TGCGCCAGCAGCCGACTTCCGGGACAACAAGAGACCCAGTACTTC. This codes for CASSRLPGQQETQYF.

The chain recombines TRBV30 with TRBJ1-4, with TRBD1 as a possible D gene (5 bases). This CDR3 is built from 14 residues. Trimming pared 2 bases from V and 7 bases from J, leaving 14 bases between. In germline, CDR1 is GTSNPN, CDR2 SVGIG (reference sequence). The CDR3 sequence: CAWSRGGSGEKLFF. The CDR3 bases are TGTGCCTGGAGTCGGGGGGGTTCGGGTGAAAAACTGTTTTTT.

The chain is built from TRBV9 and TRBJ2-2; TRBD2 matches at 9 bases. Losses at the gene ends were 5 bases for V and 4 bases for J; bases not matched to a gene: 12. This CDR3 is 17 amino acids long. CDR1 and CDR2 (germline): SGDLS, YYNGEE. CDR3: CASSLVPAGGSTGELFF. Here the CDR3 DNA reads TGTGCCAGCAGTTTGGTCCCAGCGGGAGGATCCACCGGGGAGCTGTTTTTT.

This clone has just one count. The chain couples TRBV5-1 to TRBJ2-1, with 7 nucleotides matching TRBD2. Germline lookup yields CDR1 SGHRS and CDR2 YFSETQ. The trim removed 3 bases at V and 0 bases at J, leaving 9 bases unmatched. This CDR3 has 17 residues. The CDR3 nucleotides read TGCGCCAGCAGCTCCTCCGCTAGCGGTTCCTCCTACAATGAGCAGTTCTTC. Amino acid sequence: CASSSSASGSSYNEQFF. Filled out from reference TRBV5-1 and TRBJ2-1, the complete variable domain reads KAGVTQTPRYLIKTRGQQVTLSCSPISGHRSVSWYQQTPGQGLQFLFEYFSETQRNKGNFPGRFSGRQFSNSRSEMNVSTLELGDSALYLCASSSSASGSSYNEQFFGPGTRLTVL.

This clone has only one observation. The chain has TRBV29-1 and TRBJ2-5; D is unresolved. The CDR3 sequence is 14 residues long. Germline CDR1 and CDR2: SQVTM and ANQGSEA. The V end lost 2 bases, the J end lost 1 base, and 11 bases lay between the germline ends. The CDR3, as DNA: TGCAGCGTTGAATTATCCACTCCCCAAGAGACCCAGTACTTC. It codes for CSVELSTPQETQYF.

This chain uses TRBV27 with TRBJ1-2; TRBD1 matches 7 bases. The CDR3 has 14 residues. Losses at the gene ends were 4 bases for V and 3 bases for J; bases not matched to a gene: 5. The germline CDR1 and CDR2 sequences are MNHEY and SMNVEV (reference sequence). CDR3 coding DNA: TGTGCCAGCAGTTCTTTGGGGACAGACTATGGCTACACCTTC. Translating gives CASSSLGTDYGYTF.

This chain links TRBV7-9 with TRBJ1-1; TRBD1 matches 7 bases. CDR1 is SEHNR and CDR2 is FQNEAQ in the germline V gene (reference sequence). Unmatched junction bases numbered 9, after V lost 7 bases and J lost 4 bases. This CDR3 comprises 14 residues. The CDR3 here is CASTKQQGTTEAFF. The CDR3 DNA reads TGTGCCAGCACCAAACAACAGGGGACCACTGAAGCTTTCTTT.

The V gene is TRBV6-5, the J gene TRBJ2-7; D not resolved. Trimming removed 2 bases at V and 4 bases at J, with 3 bases between. CDR1 is MNHEY, CDR2 SVGAGI, per germline. This CDR3 has 11 residues. The CDR3 DNA follows: TGTGCCAGCAGTTACAAGTACGAGCAGTACTTC. This translates into CASSYKYEQYF.

The rearrangement joins TRBV11-2 to TRBJ1-2; D not certain. Trimming left V 2 bases short and J 0 bases short, with 10 bases between. Germline V lookup: CDR1 SGHAT, CDR2 FQNNGV. The CDR3 has 15 amino acids. The CDR3 region has the DNA TGTGCCAGCAGCTTAAGCCAGACTTCTAACTATGGCTACACCTTC. This translates into CASSLSQTSNYGYTF.

The chain carries TRBV7-7 and TRBJ2-1; D call uncertain. The V gene lost 5 bases and the J gene lost 2 bases, with 10 bases spanning the gap. The CDR3 sequence is 14 residues long. Looked up from germline, CDR1 is SSHAT and CDR2 is FNYEAQ (reference sequence). As DNA, the CDR3 is TGTGCCAGCAGCCCCCATAGGGCCTACAATGAGCAGTTCTTC. The encoded protein is CASSPHRAYNEQFF.

This clone has more than one count but fewer than ten. This chain uses TRBV30 with TRBJ1-2; D remains unclear. Per the germline V gene, CDR1 is GTSNPN and CDR2 is SVGIG (reference sequence). V was shortened by 1 base and J by 5 bases, with 8 bases between the two germline ends. This CDR3 comprises 12 residues. The CDR3 spells CAWSGGPYGYTF. The DNA of the CDR3 is TGTGCCTGGAGTGGGGGTCCTTATGGCTACACCTTC.

The rearrangement joins TRBV7-8 to TRBJ1-3; 7 positions agree with TRBD1. The CDR3 covers 16 residues. Germline CDR1 SGHVS, CDR2 FQNEAQ. V was pared by 1 base and J by 1 base, with 4 bases of the junction left unmatched. The CDR3 is CASSLGGGLSGNTIYF. For the CDR3, the DNA is TGTGCCAGCAGCTTAGGAGGGGGCCTTTCTGGAAACACCATATATTTT.

The chain recombines TRBV27 with TRBJ2-2, with 9 bases lining up with TRBD2. J was trimmed by 6 bases and V by 2 bases; bases with no gene match: 7. The CDR3 has 16 amino acids. Germline V gives CDR1 MNHEY, CDR2 SMNVEV (reference sequence). CDR3 region: CASSLMAGGAAGELFF. In DNA form, the CDR3 reads TGTGCCAGCAGTTTAATGGCGGGAGGGGCGGCCGGGGAGCTGTTTTTT.

J is TRBJ2-3 and V is TRBV6-5, with 9 bases identical to TRBD2. With V trimmed by 4 bases and J by 1 base, 6 bases remained unmatched. The CDR3 loop spans 16 amino acids. Germline-derived CDR1 and CDR2 are MNHEY and SVGAGI. The CDR3 sequence: CASSSRRTSGTDTQYF. The CDR3 DNA follows: TGTGCCAGCAGTTCTCGTAGGACTAGCGGCACAGATACGCAGTATTTT.

V is TRBV5-1 and J is TRBJ1-1; D is unclear. Germline CDR1 SGHRS, CDR2 YFSETQ. The CDR3 consists of 13 residues. V gave up 2 bases and J gave up 0 bases, with 5 bases separating them. The CDR3 sequence: CASSLQLNTEAFF. DNA for the CDR3: TGCGCCAGCAGCTTACAGCTGAACACTGAAGCTTTCTTT.

V usage is TRBV5-6 and J usage is TRBJ1-3; TRBD1 aligns across 7 bases. This CDR3 is 16 amino acids long. CDR1 is SGHDT, CDR2 YYEEEE, per germline. The ends lost 1 base at V and 1 base at J; junction bases unmatched: 5. The CDR3 bases are TGTGCCAGCAGCTTGACAGGGGCAACTTCTGGAAACACCATATATTTT. Its protein product is CASSLTGATSGNTIYF.

The sample holds a few counts of this clone. The gene calls are TRBV4-2 and TRBJ1-1; D ambiguous. There are 14 residues in the CDR3. V was shortened by 2 bases and J by 1 base, with 8 bases between the two germline ends. Germline CDR1 and CDR2: LGHNA and YNFKEQ. CDR3 DNA sequence: TGTGCCAGCAGCCAACTTGACGGGAACACTGAAGCTTTCTTT. Translation: CASSQLDGNTEAFF.

This chain joins TRBV28 and TRBJ2-7; weak D call: TRBD2 (6 bases). CDR1 is MDHEN and CDR2 is SYDVKM in the germline V gene. The CDR3 runs 14 residues. V was cut by 7 bases and J by 7 bases, with 20 bases left in between. The CDR3 nucleotides read TGTGCCAGCAACATAAGTCCAGGGCGGGGAGAGCAGTACTTC. This codes for CASNISPGRGEQYF.

The chain has TRBV7-9 and TRBJ2-3, with D possibly TRBD2 on 6 matching bases. The germline V gene has CDR1 SEHNR and CDR2 FQNEAQ (reference sequence). This CDR3 region has 16 residues. V lost 5 bases and J lost 7, with 22 bases in between. The DNA of the CDR3 is TGTGCCAGCAGCAAAACCGGGACTCTGGTACCGAATACGCAGTATTTT. Protein: CASSKTGTLVPNTQYF.

The rearrangement joins TRBV7-2 to TRBJ2-2, with D uncertain. CDR1 is SGHTA, CDR2 FQGNSA, per germline. CDR3 size: 13 residues. The V end lost 5 bases, the J end lost 4 bases, and 8 bases lay between the germline ends. The CDR3 nucleotides read TGTGCCAGCAGCCCAAGTAGCACCGGGGAGCTGTTTTTT. It yields the protein CASSPSSTGELFF. The full variable domain, completed using reference TRBV7-2 and TRBJ2-2, is GAGVSQSPSNKVTEKGKDVELRCDPISGHTALYWYRQSLGQGLEFLIYFQGNSAPDKSGLPSDRFSAERTGGSVSTLTIQRTQQEDSAVYLCASSPSSTGELFFGEGSRLTVL.

V usage is TRBV6-6 and J usage is TRBJ2-7, with 8 bases fitting TRBD2. The germline V gene encodes CDR1 MNHNY and CDR2 SVGAGI (reference sequence). The CDR3 covers 14 residues. After removal of 7 bases from V and 0 bases from J, the junction contained 5 bases not matched to a gene. CDR3 nucleotides: TGTGCCAGCATAGCGGGGCCGAGCTCCTACGAGCAGTACTTC. It yields the protein CASIAGPSSYEQYF.

The chain joins TRBV19 to TRBJ2-1, with TRBD2 matching over 11 bases. Losses at the gene ends were 4 bases for V and 6 bases for J; bases not matched to a gene: 11. Germline CDR1 reads LNHDA; CDR2 reads SQIVND (reference sequence). The CDR3 totals 17 residues. CDR3 bases: TGTGCCAGTAGTAAAATTGTAGCGGGAGGGCGGGGCAATGAGCAGTTCTTC. Residues: CASSKIVAGGRGNEQFF. Complete variable domain (other parts from reference TRBV19 and TRBJ2-1): DGGITQSPKYLFRKEGQNVTLSCEQNLNHDAMYWYRQDPGQGLRLIYYSQIVNDFQKGDIAEGYSVSREKKESFPLTVTSAQKNPTAFYLCASSKIVAGGRGNEQFFGPGTRLTVL.

The chain recombines TRBV11-3 with TRBJ2-1, with a possible D match to TRBD2 (6 bases). In germline, CDR1 is SGHNT, CDR2 YENEEA. Trimming shortened V by 1 base and J by 8 bases, and 9 bases separated the two germline ends. The CDR3 sequence is 13 residues long. Here the CDR3 DNA reads TGTGCCAGCAGCTTAGGCACTAGCTATGAGCAGTTCTTC. It encodes CASSLGTSYEQFF.

A few counts support this clone. The V and J genes are TRBV20-1 and TRBJ1-2, with D hard to call. The V gene's germline CDR1 is DFQATT and CDR2 SNEGSKA (reference sequence). Trimming cost V 0 bases and J 8 bases, with 7 bases left between them. The CDR3 extends over 11 amino acids. This chain's CDR3 is CSARDRAGYTF. In nucleotides, the CDR3 is TGCAGTGCTAGAGATCGGGCGGGCTACACCTTC.